These 2 T cell receptor beta chains originate from one sample sequenced in a study of blood T cell repertoires in COVID-19. The table came from immunoSEQ multiplex PCR; TCRdb's copy has only in-frame clones and leaves some out. The sample lists 200,000 to 250,000 clones; 82% were seen once. Sequencing used PBMCs or T cells enriched from blood (not recorded which). The source of these receptors is a woman in her sixties or seventies who had recovered from COVID-19.

The chain couples TRBV7-9 to TRBJ1-5; D unclear. Trimming removed 5 bases from V and 8 bases from J, with 10 bases in between. CDR3 length: 12 amino acids. CDR1 SEHNR and CDR2 FQNEAQ come from the germline V gene (reference sequence). The CDR3, as DNA: TGTGCCAGCAGCCCGGAGAGGGAGCCCCAGCATTTT. Translation gives CASSPEREPQHF.

The V call is TRBV7-8, the J call TRBJ1-3, with a possible D match to TRBD1 (6 bases). Trimming shortened V by 11 bases and J by 0 bases, and 14 bases separated the two germline ends. The CDR3 contains 14 residues. Per the germline V gene, CDR1 is SGHVS and CDR2 is FQNEAQ. This chain's CDR3 is CAWGMTGSGNTIYF. The CDR3 DNA reads TGTGCCTGGGGGATGACAGGCTCTGGAAACACCATATATTTT.